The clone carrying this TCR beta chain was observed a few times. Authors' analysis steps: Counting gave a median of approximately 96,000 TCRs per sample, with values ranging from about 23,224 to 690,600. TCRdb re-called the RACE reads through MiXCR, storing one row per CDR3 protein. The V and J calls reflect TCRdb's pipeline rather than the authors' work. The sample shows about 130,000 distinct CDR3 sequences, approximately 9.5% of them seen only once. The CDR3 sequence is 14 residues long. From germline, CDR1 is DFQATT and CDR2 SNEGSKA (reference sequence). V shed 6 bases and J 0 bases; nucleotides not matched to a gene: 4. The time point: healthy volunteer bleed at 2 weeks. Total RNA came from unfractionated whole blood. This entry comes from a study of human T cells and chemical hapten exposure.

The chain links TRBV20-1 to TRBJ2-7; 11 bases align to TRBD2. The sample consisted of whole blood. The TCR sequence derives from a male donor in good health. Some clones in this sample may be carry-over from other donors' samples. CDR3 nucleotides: TGCAGTGCGCTAACTAGCGGGAGCTCCTACGAGCAGTACTTC. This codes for CSALTSGSSYEQYF.